Following are 16 T cell receptor beta chains from one sample sequenced in a study of T-cell reconstitution after alpha-beta-depleted transplantation in children. Preparation of the TCRbeta library used unique molecular identifiers. TCRdb itself ran the PCR reads through MiXCR, one entry per CDR3 protein. Of 800,000 to 1,000,000 distinct CDR3 sequences listed, roughly 29% were seen once; the top ten hold 25% to 35%. This material consisted of PBMCs, mostly from graft donor cells, taken 360 days after TCRalphabeta/CD19-depleted stem cell transplant. The origin of the receptors is a boy under three years old who had a stem cell transplant for SCID, so the T cells may come from the graft donor.

The chain joins TRBV10-3 to TRBJ1-4; TRBD1 matches at 7 bases. Germline CDR1 ENHRY, CDR2 SYGVKD. J gave up 3 bases and V 0 bases, and 4 bases lay outside the gene matches. The CDR3 sequence is 16 residues long. CDR3 sequence: CAISESKGTANEKLFF. CDR3 nucleotide sequence: TGTGCCATCAGTGAGTCGAAAGGGACAGCTAATGAAAAACTGTTTTTT.

This clonotype was detected a few times. The J gene is TRBJ2-2, the V gene TRBV2; 7 nucleotides line up with TRBD1. Trimming removed 8 bases from V and 4 bases from J; junction bases left unmatched: 4. Germline CDR1 is SNHLY and CDR2 is FYNNEI. CDR3 length: 13 residues. The CDR3 loop is CASVDRFTGELFF. The CDR3 DNA reads as TGTGCCAGCGTGGACAGGTTCACCGGGGAGCTGTTTTTT.

In its sample, this clonotype was seen a few times. J is TRBJ2-1 and V is TRBV20-1, with 13 bases lining up with TRBD2. V trimming: 6 bases; J trimming: 2 bases; junction bases outside the gene matches: 4. The CDR3 sequence is 15 residues long. The V gene's germline CDR1 is DFQATT and CDR2 SNEGSKA (reference sequence). The CDR3 DNA is TGCAGTGCACCGGGACTAGCGGGGACCTACAATGAGCAGTTCTTC. It codes for CSAPGLAGTYNEQFF.

This clonotype was detected only once. The rearrangement joins TRBV20-1 to TRBJ1-1, with D tentatively TRBD1 (6 bases). With 1 base removed from V and 6 bases from J, the gap between germline ends came to 12 bases. Germline values: CDR1 DFQATT, CDR2 SNEGSKA (reference sequence). The CDR3 totals 13 residues. The CDR3 sequence is CSARGGRSSEAFF. The CDR3 DNA sequence: TGCAGTGCTAGAGGGGGGCGAAGCTCTGAAGCTTTCTTT.

The gene calls are TRBV12-3 or TRBV12-4 and TRBJ1-3; D is uncertain. V was shortened by 3 bases and J by 7 bases, with 10 bases between the two germline ends. The CDR3 sequence is 13 residues long. The CDR3 DNA reads as TGTGCCAGCAGTTTCGACCTCGGGAACACCATATATTTT. Translated: CASSFDLGNTIYF.

This clonotype was seen more than once but under ten times. J is TRBJ2-1 and V is TRBV20-1, with 8 positions matching TRBD1. Germline V gene data show CDR1 as DFQATT and CDR2 as SNEGSKA (reference sequence). V lost 0 bases, J lost 0 bases, and 4 bases stayed unmatched. This CDR3 contains 16 residues. CDR3 loop: CSARDLGQGSYNEQFF. CDR3 coding DNA: TGCAGTGCTAGAGACCTCGGACAGGGCTCCTACAATGAGCAGTTCTTC.

This clonotype was observed a few times. This chain joins TRBV9 and TRBJ2-5; D might be TRBD1 (6 bases). The CDR3 is 16 amino acids. Trimming removed 4 bases at V and 1 base at J, with 17 bases between. Germline loops: CDR1 SGDLS, CDR2 YYNGEE. The DNA of the CDR3 is TGTGCCAGCAGCTTATTTATACAGGGTCCCCAAGAGACCCAGTACTTC. Amino acid sequence: CASSLFIQGPQETQYF.

This clonotype came up many times. The chain recombines TRBV7-3 with TRBJ1-6, with 10 bases lining up with TRBD1. This CDR3 has 14 amino acids. Germline lookup yields CDR1 SGHTA and CDR2 FQGTGA. Losses at the gene ends were 6 bases for V and 6 bases for J; bases not matched to a gene: 2. The CDR3 DNA follows: TGTGCCAGCAGTCGGACAGGGGGTAATTCACCCCTCCACTTT. As protein: CASSRTGGNSPLHF.

The chain joins TRBV9 to TRBJ2-3; D perhaps matches TRBD2 (5 bases). Trimming removed 3 bases from V and 1 base from J, with 18 bases in between. The germline V gene encodes CDR1 SGDLS and CDR2 YYNGEE. The CDR3 has 17 amino acids. The CDR3 DNA reads as TGTGCCAGCAGCGCCCTTTCTAGCTCTCCGCGCACAGATACGCAGTATTTT. It yields the protein CASSALSSSPRTDTQYF.

V usage is TRBV29-1 and J usage is TRBJ2-1; TRBD2 aligns across 9 bases. CDR3 size: 14 residues. Per germline, CDR1 SQVTM and CDR2 ANQGSEA. V trimming: 3 bases; J trimming: 4 bases; junction bases outside the gene matches: 4. The CDR3 sequence: CSVDGLAGYNEQFF. DNA for the CDR3: TGCAGCGTTGATGGCCTAGCGGGGTACAATGAGCAGTTCTTC.

This clonotype was seen a few times. This chain connects TRBV4-2 to TRBJ2-2; 7 bases align to TRBD1. Germline-derived CDR1 and CDR2 are LGHNA and YNFKEQ. The CDR3 contains 16 residues. V gave up 0 bases and J gave up 6 bases; unmatched junction bases: 7. The CDR3 DNA follows: TGTGCCAGCAGCCAAGACGGTACAGGGGTGGCCGGGGAGCTGTTTTTT. Its protein product is CASSQDGTGVAGELFF.

The gene calls are TRBV9 and TRBJ2-3, with D hard to call. V lost 1 base and J 3 bases, leaving 6 bases between the germline ends. This CDR3 has 13 residues. Germline V gene data show CDR1 as SGDLS and CDR2 as YYNGEE. Here the CDR3 DNA reads TGTGCCAGCAGCGTAAGTCTGACAGATACGCAGTATTTT. This gives the protein CASSVSLTDTQYF.

The chain's CDR3 is CATSRDPVFEETQYF. In DNA form, the CDR3 reads TGTGCCACCAGCAGAGATCCGGTATTCGAAGAGACCCAGTACTTC. The chain carries TRBV15 and TRBJ2-5, with unresolved D. V was shortened by 0 bases and J by 3 bases, with 11 bases between the two germline ends. Germline values: CDR1 LNHNV, CDR2 YYDKDF (reference sequence). This CDR3 region has 15 residues.

V usage is TRBV7-2 and J usage is TRBJ2-1; D remains unclear. Per the germline V gene, CDR1 is SGHTA and CDR2 is FQGNSA. This CDR3 comprises 11 residues. V lost 4 bases to trimming and J lost 12 bases, with 10 bases between them. The CDR3 sequence: CASSSLWAQFF. CDR3 sequence (DNA): TGTGCCAGCAGCTCGCTTTGGGCGCAGTTCTTC.

The chain couples TRBV6-1 to TRBJ2-3; 10 positions match TRBD2. Germline values: CDR1 MNHNS, CDR2 SASEGT. The V gene end was trimmed by 6 bases and the J gene end by 5 bases; junction bases not matched to a gene: 8. The CDR3 covers 15 residues. The CDR3 sequence is CASSSSGGAVDTQYF. DNA of the CDR3: TGTGCCAGCAGCTCGAGCGGGGGGGCCGTAGATACGCAGTATTTT.

The genes are TRBV27 and TRBJ2-3; D is uncertain. Trimming stripped 3 bases from V and 2 bases from J, with 9 bases between. CDR3 length: 14 amino acids. Looked up from germline, CDR1 is MNHEY and CDR2 is SMNVEV (reference sequence). The CDR3 nucleotides read TGTGCCAGCAGTTTTAGGTGGCTCACAGATACGCAGTATTTT. This gives the protein CASSFRWLTDTQYF.